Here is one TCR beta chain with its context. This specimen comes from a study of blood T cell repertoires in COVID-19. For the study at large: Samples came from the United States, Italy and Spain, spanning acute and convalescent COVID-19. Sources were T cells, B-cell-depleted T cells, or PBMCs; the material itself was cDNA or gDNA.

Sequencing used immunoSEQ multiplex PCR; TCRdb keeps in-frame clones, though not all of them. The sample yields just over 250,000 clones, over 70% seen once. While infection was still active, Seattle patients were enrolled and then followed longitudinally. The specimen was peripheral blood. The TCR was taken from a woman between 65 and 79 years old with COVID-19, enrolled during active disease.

This CDR3 reads CASSPLRTAPLQETQYF. The CDR3 nucleotides read TGTGCCAGTAGTCCGTTAAGGACAGCCCCCCTCCAAGAGACCCAGTACTTC. The V call is TRBV19, the J call TRBJ2-5; weak D call: TRBD1 (6 bases). With 5 bases removed from V and 1 base from J, the gap between germline ends came to 20 bases. Germline CDR1 reads LNHDA; CDR2 reads SQIVND (reference sequence). This CDR3 is built from 17 residues.